A single sample gave rise to the 10 T cell receptor beta chains below, sequenced in a study of beta chain features in type 1 diabetes. TCRB transcripts that were expressed got sequenced, as all of the isolated RNA had been reverse transcribed. TCRdb's table, derived via immunoSEQ multiplex PCR, lists solely in-frame clones and lacks some. The data show under 550,000 clones, with about 10% seen just once and less than 0.06% held by the top ten. The sequencing input was naive CD4+ T cells from blood. These receptors all come from a woman between 18 and 29 years old in good health.

A few counts support this clone. In the same sample, other DNA sequences code for this CDR3. CDR3: CASSLYTDTQYF. CDR3 coding DNA: TGTGCCAGCTCACTTTACACAGATACGCAGTATTTT. The chain carries TRBV18 and TRBJ2-3; D call uncertain. There are 12 residues in the CDR3. Trimming left V 4 bases short and J 2 bases short, with 4 bases between. CDR1 KGHSH and CDR2 LQKENI come from the germline V gene.

In the case of this clone: A much bigger clone sits one base away, suggesting this may be a read error. Other DNA sequences of this sample code for an identical CDR3. V and J are TRBV18 and TRBJ2-3; D call uncertain. The CDR3 is made up of 12 amino acids. Germline V gene data show CDR1 as KGHSH and CDR2 as LQKENI. Trimming removed 3 bases at V and 4 bases at J, with 5 bases between. The CDR3 loop is CASSPGADTQYF. The CDR3 DNA sequence: TGTGCCAGCTCACCCGGCGCAGATACGCAGTATTTT.

The table lists this clone with a few counts. The chain recombines TRBV12-5 with TRBJ2-7; D might be TRBD2 (5 bases). V lost 6 bases to trimming and J lost 6 bases, with 9 bases between them. Germline CDR1 and CDR2: LGHNT and FRNRAP. This CDR3 region has 11 residues. CDR3 protein: CASGEGGEQYF. As DNA, the CDR3 is TGTGCTAGTGGAGAGGGTGGCGAGCAGTACTTC. Full variable domain (missing parts from reference TRBV12-5 and TRBJ2-7): DARVTQTPRHKVTEMGQEVTMRCQPILGHNTVFWYRQTMMQGLELLAYFRNRAPLDDSGMPKDRFSAEMPDATLATLKIQPSEPRDSAVYFCASGEGGEQYFGPGTRLTVT.

This clone was counted only a few times. This chain connects TRBV14 to TRBJ2-7; 7 bases are a match to TRBD2. Per the germline V gene, CDR1 is SGHDN and CDR2 is FVKESK. Trimming removed 2 bases from V and 2 bases from J; junction bases left unmatched: 3. The CDR3 consists of 14 residues. The CDR3 bases are TGTGCCAGCAGCCAAAGCGGGATAGCCTACGAGCAGTACTTC. Its protein is CASSQSGIAYEQYF.

The CDR3 nucleotides read TGTGCCACCAGCAGGGGGGCTAGCGGGAGTTTTCGGTTCTTC. Amino acid sequence: CATSRGASGSFRFF. The rearrangement uses TRBV15 and TRBJ2-1; 10 nucleotides align to TRBD2. The CDR3 is made up of 14 amino acids. The V and J ends lost 3 bases and 15 bases, in that order; junction bases with no gene match: 11. CDR1 is LNHNV, CDR2 YYDKDF, per germline (reference sequence).

There are a few counts of this clone. The CDR3 does not close with the conserved phenylalanine or tryptophan, likely indicating a read error. It is unclear where the CDR3 begins or ends on the DNA, so no DNA is shown, and the CDR3 is as TCRdb lists it. The chain is built from TRBV4-3 and TRBJ2-7; no DNA check was done on the table's D call, TRBD1. Germline CDR1 and CDR2: LGHNA and YSLEER. The CDR3 length is 15 residues, termini included. The CDR3: CASSQDRRNRGSNEG.

The J gene is TRBJ2-3, the V gene TRBV5-4, with no clear D. Germline CDR1 is SGHNT and CDR2 is YYREEE (reference sequence). V lost 1 base, J lost 0 bases, and 3 bases lay in between. The CDR3 length is 13 residues. The CDR3 coding sequence is TGTGCCAGCAGCTTGTCTAGCACAGATACGCAGTATTTT. It encodes CASSLSSTDTQYF.

This clone was seen more than once but under ten times. This chain joins TRBV29-1 and TRBJ2-5; D remains ambiguous. V was cut by 8 bases and J by 1 base, with 5 bases left in between. The germline V gene encodes CDR1 SQVTM and CDR2 ANQGSEA. CDR3 size: 10 residues. The CDR3 protein is CSLFQETQYF. CDR3 coding DNA: TGCAGCTTATTCCAAGAGACCCAGTACTTC.

This clone was counted only a few times. J is TRBJ1-4 and V is TRBV5-1; D is possibly TRBD1 (5 bases). The CDR3 totals 14 residues. CDR1 and CDR2 (germline): SGHRS, YFSETQ. Trimming shortened V by 4 bases and J by 4 bases, and 11 bases separated the two germline ends. CDR3 nucleotides: TGCGCCAGCAGCAGGGACTCGTTTAATGAAAAACTGTTTTTT. It specifies CASSRDSFNEKLFF.

The chain couples TRBV7-9 to TRBJ2-7; a possible D gene is TRBD2 (6 bases). CDR3 length: 14 residues. Germline CDR1 is SEHNR and CDR2 is FQNEAQ (reference sequence). V was cut by 0 bases and J by 2 bases, with 8 bases left in between. CDR3: CASSLASGTYEQYF. CDR3 in DNA: TGTGCCAGCAGCTTAGCTAGCGGAACCTACGAGCAGTACTTC.